This TCR beta chain was sequenced during a study of a mutant IDH1 vaccine in newly diagnosed glioma. As for the study in general: Vaccinations were initiated 4-6 weeks following radiotherapy alone, or were given together with temozolomide cycles. Study results and limitations: Pseudoprogression appeared unlinked to shifts in leading peripheral T cell clonotypes.

This clone was counted a single time. Its antigen remains unknown. Sample time point: week 11, during vaccination. Vaccination comprised doses that each held 300 ug of mutant IDH1 20-mer peptide, plus topical imiquimod. Clones were sequenced by immunoSEQ multiplex PCR, and TCRdb holds only the in-frame ones, with some missing. The sample includes about 64,000 clones, around 84% of them seen just once. Losses at the gene ends were 5 bases for V and 3 bases for J; bases not matched to a gene: 4. Germline V lookup: CDR1 MDHEN, CDR2 SYDVKM. This CDR3 is built from 15 residues. The chain recombines TRBV28 with TRBJ2-7; 13 bases match TRBD2. The TCR comes from a woman aged 45-65 years with glioma. Here the sequenced sample was PBMCs, taken from a glioma patient whose treatment included an IDH1 peptide vaccine. Here the CDR3 DNA reads TGTGCCAGCAGTCCGGGGACTAGCGGGGTCTACGAGCAGTACTTC. Amino acids: CASSPGTSGVYEQYF.